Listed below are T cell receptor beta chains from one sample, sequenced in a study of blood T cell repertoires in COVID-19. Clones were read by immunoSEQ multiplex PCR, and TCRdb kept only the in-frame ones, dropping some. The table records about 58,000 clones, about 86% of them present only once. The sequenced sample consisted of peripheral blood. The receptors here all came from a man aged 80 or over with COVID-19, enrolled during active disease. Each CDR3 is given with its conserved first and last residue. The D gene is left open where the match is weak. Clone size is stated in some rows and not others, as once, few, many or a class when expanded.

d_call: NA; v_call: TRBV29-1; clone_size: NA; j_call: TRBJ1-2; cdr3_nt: TGCAGCGGGGGAGGTCGGACAGACCCTTCTAACTATGGCTACACCTTC; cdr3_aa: CSGGGRTDPSNYGYTF
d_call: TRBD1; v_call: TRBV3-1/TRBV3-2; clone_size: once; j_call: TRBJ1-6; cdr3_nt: TGTGCCAGCAGCCAAAGACAGGGCCTATATAATTCACCCCTCCACTTT; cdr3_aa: CASSQRQGLYNSPLHF
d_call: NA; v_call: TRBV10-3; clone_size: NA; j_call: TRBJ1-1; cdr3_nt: TGTGCCATCAGTGTCGGACAGCCGAACACTGAAGCTTTCTTT; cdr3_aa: CAISVGQPNTEAFF
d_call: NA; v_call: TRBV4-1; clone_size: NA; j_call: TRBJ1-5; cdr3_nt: TGCGCCAGCAGCCAAGATCCTCAGGGTTGGGGCAGGGATAGCAATCAGCCCCAGCATTTT; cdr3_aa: CASSQDPQGWGRDSNQPQHF
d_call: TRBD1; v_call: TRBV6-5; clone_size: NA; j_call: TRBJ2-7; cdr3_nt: TGTGCCAGCAGCCAGGGGGCTCCCTACGAGCAGTACTTC; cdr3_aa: CASSQGAPYEQYF
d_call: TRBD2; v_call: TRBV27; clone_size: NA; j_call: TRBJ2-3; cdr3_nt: TGTGCCAGCAGTTTAGGGCGGGGGGCCGGCACAGATACGCAGTATTTT; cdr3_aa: CASSLGRGAGTDTQYF
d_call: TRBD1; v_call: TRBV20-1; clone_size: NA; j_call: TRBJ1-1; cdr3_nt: TGCGGAATACAGGGGCCCACTGAAGCTTTCTTT; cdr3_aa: CGIQGPTEAFF
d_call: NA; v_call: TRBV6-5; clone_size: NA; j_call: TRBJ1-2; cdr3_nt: TGTGCCAGCAGCCCACTTGGGGGGGGTTATGGCTACACCTTC; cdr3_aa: CASSPLGGGYGYTF
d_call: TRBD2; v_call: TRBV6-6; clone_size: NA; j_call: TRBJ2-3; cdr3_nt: TGTGCCAGCACCCCGACTAGCGGCACAGATACGCAGTATTTT; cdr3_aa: CASTPTSGTDTQYF
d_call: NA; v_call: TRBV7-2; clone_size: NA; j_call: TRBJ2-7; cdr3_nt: TGTGCCAGCAGCTGGCCGGGTTCCACCTACGAGCAGTACTTC; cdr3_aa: CASSWPGSTYEQYF